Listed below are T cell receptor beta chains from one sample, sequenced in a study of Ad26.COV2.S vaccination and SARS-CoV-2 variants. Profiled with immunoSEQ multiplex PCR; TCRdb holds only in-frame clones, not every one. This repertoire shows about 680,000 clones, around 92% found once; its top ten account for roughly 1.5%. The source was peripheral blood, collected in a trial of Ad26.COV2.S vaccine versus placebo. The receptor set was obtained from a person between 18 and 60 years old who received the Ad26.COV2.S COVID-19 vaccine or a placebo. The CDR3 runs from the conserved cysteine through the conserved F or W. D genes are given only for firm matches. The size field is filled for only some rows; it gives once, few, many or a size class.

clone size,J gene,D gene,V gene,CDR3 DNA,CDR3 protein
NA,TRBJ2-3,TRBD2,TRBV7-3,TGTGCCAGCAGCCTAGGACTAGGAGCAGATACGCAGTATTTT,CASSLGLGADTQYF
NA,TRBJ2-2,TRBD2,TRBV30,TGTGCCTGGAGTGTATGGGAGGGACGGAACGGGGAGCTGTTTTTT,CAWSVWEGRNGELFF
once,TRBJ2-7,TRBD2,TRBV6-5,TGTGCCAGCAGTTACCTCCCTAGCGGGGGGTACGAGCAGTACTTC,CASSYLPSGGYEQYF
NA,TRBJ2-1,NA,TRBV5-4,TGTGCCAGCAGACCATCCCAGGTTTTGTACAATGAGCAGTTCTTC,CASRPSQVLYNEQFF
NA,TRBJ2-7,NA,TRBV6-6,TGTGCCAGCAGTTACTCTGGAGGGCAGGGACCCTACGAGCAGTACTTC,CASSYSGGQGPYEQYF
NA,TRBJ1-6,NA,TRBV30,TGTGCCTGGAGTGTACTCGCCCAGGATAATTCACCCCTCCACTTT,CAWSVLAQDNSPLHF
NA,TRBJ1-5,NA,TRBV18,TGTGCCAGCTCCGATCAAGGGCTTCGCAATCAGCCCCAGCATTTT,CASSDQGLRNQPQHF
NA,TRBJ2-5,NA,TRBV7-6,TGTGCCAGCAGCCCCAGCCAAGAGACCCAGTACTTC,CASSPSQETQYF
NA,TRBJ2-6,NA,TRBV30,TGTGCCCTAGGGGTGGCTGGGGCCAACGTCCTGACTTTC,CALGVAGANVLTF
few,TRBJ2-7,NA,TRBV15,TGTGCCACCAGCAGAGGTTGGGGGGCGAACTACGAGCAGTACTTC,CATSRGWGANYEQYF
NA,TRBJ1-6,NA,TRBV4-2,TGTGCCAGCAGCCAAGAACACCAAATCAATTCACCCCTCCACTTT,CASSQEHQINSPLHF
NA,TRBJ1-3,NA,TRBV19,TGTGCCAGTAGTAATGTAGGGGCCTCCTCTGGAAACACCATATATTTT,CASSNVGASSGNTIYF
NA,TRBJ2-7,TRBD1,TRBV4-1,TGCGCCAGCAGCCGATTAAAGACAGGGGAGTACGAGCAGTACTTC,CASSRLKTGEYEQYF
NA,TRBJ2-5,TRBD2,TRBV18,TGTGCCAGCTCACCATTCTCTAGCGGACAAGAGACCCAGTACTTC,CASSPFSSGQETQYF
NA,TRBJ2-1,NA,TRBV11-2,TGTGCCAGCAGCGCGACTCAACTGGAGCAGTTCTTC,CASSATQLEQFF
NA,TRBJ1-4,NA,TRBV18,TGTGCCAGCTCACCCGACAGAAATGAAAAACTGTTTTTT,CASSPDRNEKLFF
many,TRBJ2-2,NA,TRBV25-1,TGTGCCAGCAGTGCTAGGGACGGGGATTGGCGCACCGGGGAGCTGTTTTTT,CASSARDGDWRTGELFF
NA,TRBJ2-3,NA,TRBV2,TGTGCCAGCAGTCGTGACACCCAAAGCACAGATACGCAGTATTTT,CASSRDTQSTDTQYF
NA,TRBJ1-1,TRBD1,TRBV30,TGTGCCTGGAGTCCCCTCGACAGGGAGAACACTGAAGCTTTCTTT,CAWSPLDRENTEAFF
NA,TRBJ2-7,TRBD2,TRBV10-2,TGCGCCAGCCTCGAGGTGGCTAGCGGGCGCTACGAGCAGTACTTC,CASLEVASGRYEQYF
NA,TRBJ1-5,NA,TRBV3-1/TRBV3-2,TGTGCCAGCAGTGCAGACGGGAGCAATCAGCCCCAGCATTTT,CASSADGSNQPQHF
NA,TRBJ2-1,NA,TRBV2,TGTGCCAGCACCGAACTACGGAGAGGTGTAAATGAGCAGTTCTTC,CASTELRRGVNEQFF
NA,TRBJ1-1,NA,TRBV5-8,TGTGCCAGCAGCCTGTTAGGTCCCCCAGCTGAAGCTTTCTTT,CASSLLGPPAEAFF
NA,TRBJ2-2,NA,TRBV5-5,TGTGCCAGCCACCGAGGGGGGCCCGGGGAGCTGTTTTTT,CASHRGGPGELFF
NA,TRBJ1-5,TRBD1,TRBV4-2,TGTGCCAGCAGCCAAGGGGACAGGGCCATTAATCAGCCCCAGCATTTT,CASSQGDRAINQPQHF
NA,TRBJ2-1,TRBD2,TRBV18,TGTGCCAGCTCAGCCTCTCTAGCGGGAGGGGACAATGAGCAGTTCTTC,CASSASLAGGDNEQFF
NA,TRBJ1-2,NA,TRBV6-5,TGTGCCAGCAGTTACTCAGGGGCCGGCGGCTACACCTTC,CASSYSGAGGYTF
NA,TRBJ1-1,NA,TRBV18,TGTGCCAGCTCACCCATTCGGGCGGGCACTGAAGCTTTCTTT,CASSPIRAGTEAFF
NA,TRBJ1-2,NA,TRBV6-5,TGTGCCAGCAGCAGGACAGCTAACTATGGCTACACCTTC,CASSRTANYGYTF
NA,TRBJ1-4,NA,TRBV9,TGTGCCAGCAGCGTAGGGAACAGTTTAAATGAAAAACTGTTTTTT,CASSVGNSLNEKLFF
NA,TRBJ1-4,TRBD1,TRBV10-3,TGTGCCATCAGTAAAACAGGGGGAGATGAAAAACTGTTTTTT,CAISKTGGDEKLFF
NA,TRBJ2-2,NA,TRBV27,TGTGCCAGCAGTTTATGGACCGGCGGGGAGCTGTTTTTT,CASSLWTGGELFF
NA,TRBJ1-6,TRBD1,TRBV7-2,TGTGCCAGCACCCCGGTCGGGACAGGGTTCTCACCCCTCCACTTT,CASTPVGTGFSPLHF
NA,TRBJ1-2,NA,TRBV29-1,TGCAGCGTTGAAGGAGAGGCGGAGGTCTATGGCTACACCTTC,CSVEGEAEVYGYTF
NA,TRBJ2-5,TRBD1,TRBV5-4,TGTGCCAGCAGCTCACACCCCCCACAGGACAGGGTTGAGACCCAGTACTTC,CASSSHPPQDRVETQYF
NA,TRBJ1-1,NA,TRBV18,TGTGCCAGCTCACCACCGGGACAAAGCTGGGAAGCTTTCTTT,CASSPPGQSWEAFF
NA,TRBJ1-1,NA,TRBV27,TGTGCCAGCAGAGCTACCAAACAGGGTACTGAAGCTTTCTTT,CASRATKQGTEAFF
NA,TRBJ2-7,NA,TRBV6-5,TGTGCCAGCAGCAGAGCGGATAGCTCCTACGAGCAGTACTTC,CASSRADSSYEQYF
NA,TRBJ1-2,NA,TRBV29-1,TGCAGCGTTGAGGGGGGCCCCTTC,CSVEGGPF
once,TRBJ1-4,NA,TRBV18,TGTGCCAGCTCACCAGCGAGAGGAACTAATGAAAAACTGTTTTTT,CASSPARGTNEKLFF
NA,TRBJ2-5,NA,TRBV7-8,TGTGCCAGCAGCCCCGCCAGTAAGACCCAGTACTTC,CASSPASKTQYF
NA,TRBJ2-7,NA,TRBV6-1,TGTGCCAGCAGTGAAATGGGGGGGCGAAGGGAGCAGTACTTC,CASSEMGGRREQYF